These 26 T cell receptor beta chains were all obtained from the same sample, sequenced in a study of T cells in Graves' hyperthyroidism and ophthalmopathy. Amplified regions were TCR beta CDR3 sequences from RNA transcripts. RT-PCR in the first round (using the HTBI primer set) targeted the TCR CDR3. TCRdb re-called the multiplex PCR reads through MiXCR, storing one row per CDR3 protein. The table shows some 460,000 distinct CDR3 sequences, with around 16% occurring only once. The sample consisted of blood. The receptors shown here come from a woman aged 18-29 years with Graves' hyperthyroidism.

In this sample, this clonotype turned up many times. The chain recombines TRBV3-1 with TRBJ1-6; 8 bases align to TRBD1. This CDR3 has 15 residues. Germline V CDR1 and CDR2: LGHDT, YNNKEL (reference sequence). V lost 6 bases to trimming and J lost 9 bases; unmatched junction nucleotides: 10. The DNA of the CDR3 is TGTGCCAGCAGACGCTCCACAGGGGGTAGTTCACCCCTCCACTTT. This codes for CASRRSTGGSSPLHF.

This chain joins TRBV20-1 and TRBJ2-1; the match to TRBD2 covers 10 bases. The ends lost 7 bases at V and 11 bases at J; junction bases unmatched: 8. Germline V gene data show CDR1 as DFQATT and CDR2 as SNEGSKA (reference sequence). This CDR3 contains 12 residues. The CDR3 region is CSVPSGSVKQFF. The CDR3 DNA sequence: TGCAGTGTCCCTAGCGGGAGTGTGAAGCAGTTCTTC.

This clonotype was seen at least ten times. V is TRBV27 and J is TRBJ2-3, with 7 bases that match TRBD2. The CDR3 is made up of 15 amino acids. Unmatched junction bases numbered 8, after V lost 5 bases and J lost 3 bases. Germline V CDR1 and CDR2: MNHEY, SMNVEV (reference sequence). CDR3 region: CASSPGAGETDTQYF. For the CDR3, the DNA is TGTGCCAGCAGTCCCGGCGCGGGGGAGACAGATACGCAGTATTTT.

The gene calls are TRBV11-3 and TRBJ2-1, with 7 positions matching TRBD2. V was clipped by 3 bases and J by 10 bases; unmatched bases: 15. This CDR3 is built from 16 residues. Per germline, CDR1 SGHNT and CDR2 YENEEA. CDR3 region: CASSFRDGEGVKEQFF. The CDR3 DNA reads TGTGCCAGCAGCTTCCGGGATGGGGAGGGAGTGAAGGAGCAGTTCTTC.

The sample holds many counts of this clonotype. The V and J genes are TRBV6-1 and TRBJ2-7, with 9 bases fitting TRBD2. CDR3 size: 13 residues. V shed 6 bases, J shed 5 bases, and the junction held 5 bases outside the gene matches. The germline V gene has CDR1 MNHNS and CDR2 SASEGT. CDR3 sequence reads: CASSIAGVNEQYF. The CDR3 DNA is TGTGCCAGCAGCATAGCGGGAGTAAACGAGCAGTACTTC.

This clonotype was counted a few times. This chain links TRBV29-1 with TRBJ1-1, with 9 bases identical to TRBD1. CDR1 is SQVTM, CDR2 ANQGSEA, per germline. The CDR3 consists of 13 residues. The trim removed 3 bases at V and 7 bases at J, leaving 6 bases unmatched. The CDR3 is CSVEDRGAYEAFF. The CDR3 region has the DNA TGCAGCGTTGAGGACAGGGGTGCATATGAAGCTTTCTTT.

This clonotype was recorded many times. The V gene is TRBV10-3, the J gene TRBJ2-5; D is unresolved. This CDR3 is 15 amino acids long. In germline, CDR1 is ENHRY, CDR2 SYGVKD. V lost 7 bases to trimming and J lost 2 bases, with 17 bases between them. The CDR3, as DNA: TGTGCCATCATGGACCCTAGGGCCGGTCAAGAGACCCAGTACTTC. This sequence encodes CAIMDPRAGQETQYF.

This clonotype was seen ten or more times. CDR3 coding DNA: TGTGCCAGCAGCACCCGGACTAGCGGTTCCTACGAGCAGTACTTC. Translating it yields CASSTRTSGSYEQYF. The chain uses TRBV3-1 and TRBJ2-7; 10 bases align to TRBD2. The ends lost 5 bases at V and 1 base at J; junction bases unmatched: 5. This CDR3 is built from 15 residues. CDR1 is LGHDT, CDR2 YNNKEL, per germline (reference sequence).

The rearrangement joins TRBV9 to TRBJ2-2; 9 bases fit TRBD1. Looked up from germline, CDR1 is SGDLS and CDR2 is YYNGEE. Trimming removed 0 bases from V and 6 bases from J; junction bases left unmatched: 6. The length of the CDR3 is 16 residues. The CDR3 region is CASSVGMGTGSGELFF. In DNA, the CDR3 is TGTGCCAGCAGCGTAGGAATGGGGACAGGGTCCGGGGAGCTGTTTTTT.

This chain's CDR3 is CATSRRGWAGGEETQYF. As DNA, the CDR3 is TGTGCCACCAGCAGGCGGGGGTGGGCAGGAGGTGAAGAGACCCAGTACTTC. The rearrangement joins TRBV15 to TRBJ2-5, with TRBD2 identical over 7 bases. V shed 3 bases and J 3 bases; nucleotides not matched to a gene: 13. CDR3 length: 17 residues. Per germline, CDR1 LNHNV and CDR2 YYDKDF (reference sequence).

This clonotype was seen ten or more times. CDR3 region: CASSTDVSGGGNEQFF. The CDR3 coding sequence is TGCGCCAGCAGTACGGATGTCAGCGGGGGGGGGAATGAGCAGTTCTTC. The chain links TRBV5-1 to TRBJ2-1; 10 bases line up with TRBD2. The CDR3 has 16 residues. V lost 5 bases, J lost 7 bases, and 12 bases stayed unmatched. Germline-derived CDR1 and CDR2 are SGHRS and YFSETQ.

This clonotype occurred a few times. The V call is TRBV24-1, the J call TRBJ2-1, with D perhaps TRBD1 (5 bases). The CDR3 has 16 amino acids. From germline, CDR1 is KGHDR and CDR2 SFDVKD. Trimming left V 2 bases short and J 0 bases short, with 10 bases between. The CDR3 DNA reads TGTGCCACCAGTGATTCAGGGCTTGGCTCCTACAATGAGCAGTTCTTC. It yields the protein CATSDSGLGSYNEQFF.

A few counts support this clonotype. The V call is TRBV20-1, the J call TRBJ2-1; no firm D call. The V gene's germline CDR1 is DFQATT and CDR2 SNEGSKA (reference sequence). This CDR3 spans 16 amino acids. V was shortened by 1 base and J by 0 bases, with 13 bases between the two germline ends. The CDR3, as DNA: TGCAGTGCTAGAGTAGGCGCGTCGAGCTCCTACAATGAGCAGTTCTTC. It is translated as CSARVGASSSYNEQFF.

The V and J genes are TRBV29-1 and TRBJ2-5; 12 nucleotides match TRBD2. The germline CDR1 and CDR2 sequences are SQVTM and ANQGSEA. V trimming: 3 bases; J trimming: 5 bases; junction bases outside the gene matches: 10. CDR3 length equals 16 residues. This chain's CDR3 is CSVDVPTSGGGETQYF. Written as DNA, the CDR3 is TGCAGCGTTGACGTTCCGACTAGCGGGGGTGGGGAGACCCAGTACTTC.

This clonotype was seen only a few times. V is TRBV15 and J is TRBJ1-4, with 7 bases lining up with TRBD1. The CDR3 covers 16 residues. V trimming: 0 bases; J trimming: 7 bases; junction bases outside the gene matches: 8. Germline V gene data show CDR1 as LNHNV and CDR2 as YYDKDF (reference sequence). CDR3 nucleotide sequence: TGTGCCACCAGCAGAGATTTCGACAGGGCAACTGAAAAACTGTTTTTT. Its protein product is CATSRDFDRATEKLFF.

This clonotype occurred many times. The CDR3 nucleotides are TGCGCCAGCAGTGAGACAGGGGGCCTGATCTATGGCTACACCTTC. Its protein product is CASSETGGLIYGYTF. The chain joins TRBV10-2 to TRBJ1-2, with 9 positions matching TRBD1. Germline V CDR1 and CDR2: WSHSY, SAAADI. The CDR3 is made up of 15 amino acids. V lost 2 bases and J lost 4; bases outside the gene matches: 5.

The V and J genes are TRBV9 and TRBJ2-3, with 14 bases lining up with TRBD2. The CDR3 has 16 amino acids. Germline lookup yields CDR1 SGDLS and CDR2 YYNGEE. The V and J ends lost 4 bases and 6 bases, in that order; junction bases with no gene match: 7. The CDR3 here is CASSFQTSGGGDTQYF. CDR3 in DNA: TGTGCCAGCAGCTTCCAGACTAGCGGGGGGGGTGATACGCAGTATTTT.

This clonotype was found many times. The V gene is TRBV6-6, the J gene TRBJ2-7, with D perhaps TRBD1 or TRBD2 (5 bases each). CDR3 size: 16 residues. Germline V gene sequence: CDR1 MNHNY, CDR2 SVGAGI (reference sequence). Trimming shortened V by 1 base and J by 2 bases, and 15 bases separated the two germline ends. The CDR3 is CASSYLGGQGPYEQYF. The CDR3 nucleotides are TGTGCCAGCAGTTACTTAGGCGGCCAGGGACCCTACGAGCAGTACTTC.

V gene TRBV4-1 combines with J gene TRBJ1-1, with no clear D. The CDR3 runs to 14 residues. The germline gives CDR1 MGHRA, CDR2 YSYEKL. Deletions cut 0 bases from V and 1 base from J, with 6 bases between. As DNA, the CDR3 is TGCGCCAGCAGCCAAGACCGGCGGAACACTGAAGCTTTCTTT. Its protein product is CASSQDRRNTEAFF.

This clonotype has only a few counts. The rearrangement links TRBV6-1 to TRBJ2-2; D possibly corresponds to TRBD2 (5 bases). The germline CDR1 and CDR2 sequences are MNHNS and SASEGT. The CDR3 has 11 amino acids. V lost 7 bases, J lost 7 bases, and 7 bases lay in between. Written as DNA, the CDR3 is TGTGCCAGCACGGGAAGCGGGGAGCTGTTTTTT. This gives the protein CASTGSGELFF.

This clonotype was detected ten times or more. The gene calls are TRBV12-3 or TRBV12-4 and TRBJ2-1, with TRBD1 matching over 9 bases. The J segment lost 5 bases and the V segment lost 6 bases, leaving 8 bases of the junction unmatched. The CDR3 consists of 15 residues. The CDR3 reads CASSQRQGVNNEQFF. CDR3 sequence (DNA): TGTGCCAGCAGCCAGCGACAGGGGGTTAACAATGAGCAGTTCTTC.

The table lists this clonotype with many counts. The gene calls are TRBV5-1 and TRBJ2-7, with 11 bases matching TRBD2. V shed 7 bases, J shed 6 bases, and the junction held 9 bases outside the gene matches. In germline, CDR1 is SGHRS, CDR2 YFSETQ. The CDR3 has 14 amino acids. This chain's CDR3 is CASGLAGGPLEQYF. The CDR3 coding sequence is TGCGCCAGCGGACTAGCGGGTGGCCCCCTCGAGCAGTACTTC.

The CDR3 loop is CASSQDGSISRYEQFF. CDR3 in DNA: TGCGCCAGCAGCCAAGATGGTAGCATTAGTCGCTATGAGCAGTTCTTC. V is TRBV4-1 and J is TRBJ2-1; D gene ambiguous. Trimming took off 0 bases at V and 8 bases at J, with 17 bases between the two ends. The germline V gene encodes CDR1 MGHRA and CDR2 YSYEKL. This CDR3 is built from 16 residues.

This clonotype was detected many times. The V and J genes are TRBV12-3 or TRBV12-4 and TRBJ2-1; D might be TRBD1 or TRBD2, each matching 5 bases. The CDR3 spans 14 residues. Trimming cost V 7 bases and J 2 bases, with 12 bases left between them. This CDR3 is CASTMRGTYNEQFF. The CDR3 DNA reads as TGTGCCAGCACCATGAGGGGAACCTACAATGAGCAGTTCTTC.

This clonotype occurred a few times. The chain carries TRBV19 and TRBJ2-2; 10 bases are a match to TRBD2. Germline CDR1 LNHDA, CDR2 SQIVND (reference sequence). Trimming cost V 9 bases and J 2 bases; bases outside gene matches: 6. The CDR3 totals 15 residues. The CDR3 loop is CASDVAGGNTGELFF. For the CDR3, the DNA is TGTGCCAGCGACGTAGCGGGGGGAAACACCGGGGAGCTGTTTTTT.

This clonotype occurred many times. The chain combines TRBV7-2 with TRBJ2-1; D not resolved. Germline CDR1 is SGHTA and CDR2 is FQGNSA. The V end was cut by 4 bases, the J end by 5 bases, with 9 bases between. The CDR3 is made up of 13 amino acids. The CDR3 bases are TGTGCCAGCAGCTCCGGACCAAACAATGAGCAGTTCTTC. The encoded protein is CASSSGPNNEQFF.